This T cell receptor beta chain was retrieved from a study of cytomegalovirus exposure and HLA in healthy donors. V lost 3 bases and J lost 7, with 10 bases in between. Germline values: CDR1 LNHDA, CDR2 SQIVND (reference sequence). The CDR3 sequence is 13 residues long. Researchers ran the PCR with 60 Vbeta and 13 Jbeta primers. Method: immunoSEQ multiplex PCR; TCRdb's copy keeps in-frame clones and lacks some. The sample lists a few hundred thousand clones, about four fifths occurring once. This clone was detected only once. The antigen remains unidentified. Healthy bone marrow donors made up the cohort. Study-level points and caveats: Earlier results showed most TCR beta V segments being productive about 87% or about 30% of the time. Reported results showed that the classifier diagnosed cytomegalovirus status with high specificity and sensitivity. Sequencing likely caused a cluster of highly shared sequence variants.

The chain has TRBV19 and TRBJ1-5, with D possibly TRBD1 on 5 matching bases. The sequenced sample was PBMCs. The receptor comes from a woman in her forties or fifties in good health and CMV-seropositive. CDR3 sequence: CASSMDTRQPQHF. In nucleotides, the CDR3 is TGTGCCAGTAGTATGGACACACGCCAGCCCCAGCATTTT. The whole variable domain, remainder taken from reference TRBV19 and TRBJ1-5, is DGGITQSPKYLFRKEGQNVTLSCEQNLNHDAMYWYRQDPGQGLRLIYYSQIVNDFQKGDIAEGYSVSREKKESFPLTVTSAQKNPTAFYLCASSMDTRQPQHFGDGTRLSIL.